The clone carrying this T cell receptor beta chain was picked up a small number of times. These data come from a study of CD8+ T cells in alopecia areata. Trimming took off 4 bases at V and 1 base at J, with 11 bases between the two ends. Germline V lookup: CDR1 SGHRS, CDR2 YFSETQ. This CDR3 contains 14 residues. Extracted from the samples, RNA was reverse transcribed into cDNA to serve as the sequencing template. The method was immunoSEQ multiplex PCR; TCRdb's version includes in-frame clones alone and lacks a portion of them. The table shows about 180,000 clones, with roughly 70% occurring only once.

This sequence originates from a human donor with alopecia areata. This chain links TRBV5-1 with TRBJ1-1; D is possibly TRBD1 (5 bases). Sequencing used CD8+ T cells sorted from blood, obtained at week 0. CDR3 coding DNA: TGCGCCAGCAGCGAAACCGACAGGAACACTGAAGCTTTCTTT. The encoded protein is CASSETDRNTEAFF. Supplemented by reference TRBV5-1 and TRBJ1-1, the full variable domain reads KAGVTQTPRYLIKTRGQQVTLSCSPISGHRSVSWYQQTPGQGLQFLFEYFSETQRNKGNFPGRFSGRQFSNSRSEMNVSTLELGDSALYLCASSETDRNTEAFFGQGTRLTVV.